This T cell receptor (beta chain) originates from a study of cytomegalovirus exposure and HLA in healthy donors. Study-wide findings and caveats: In a later analysis, first-cohort TCR clusters were found to tend to co-occur in the 130 or so validation repertoires.

Assay: immunoSEQ multiplex PCR; the TCRdb copy retains only in-frame clones and omits some. The sample includes approximately 120,000 clones, about 94% of them seen just once. In germline, CDR1 is SEHNR, CDR2 FQNEAQ (reference sequence). The ends were cut back, 5 bases at V and 7 bases at J, with 20 bases in the middle. CDR3 length: 15 amino acids. Turning to this clone: The target antigen is unknown.

The source material was PBMCs. The clonotype comes from a woman aged 18-30 years in good health and CMV-seronegative. This sequence joins TRBV7-9 and TRBJ2-5; possibly TRBD2 for D (7 bases). The CDR3 is CASSRSGGVSLTQYF. CDR3 sequence (DNA): TGTGCCAGCAGCCGCTCGGGGGGCGTTTCTCTGACCCAGTACTTC.